This is a list of T cell receptor beta chains from one sample in a study of blood T cells in healthy people across ages. TCRdb called the 5' RACE reads again in MiXCR, with one record for every CDR3 protein. The profile shows about a million distinct CDR3 sequences, roughly half of them singletons. Sequencing was done on a sample of blood. The receptors derive from an older woman in good health. The conserved cysteine and the conserved F or W are not part of the CDR3 here.

v_call	cdr3_length	j_call	cdr3_aa
TRBV5-1	10	-	ASSRVGGEQY
TRBV2	11	TRBJ2-2	AVPTLNTGELF
TRBV6-6	13	TRBJ2-3	ASSWGRTSTDTQY
TRBV7-8	14	TRBJ1-4	ASSGPAGSPVEKLF
TRBV3-1	14	TRBJ2-7	ASSHRGQGNGYEQY
TRBV28	11	-	ATTTVSYNEQY
TRBV20-1	12	TRBJ2-3	SQRRGSSADTQY
TRBV7-8	10	TRBJ1-4	ASSLRGQFLF
TRBV6-5	14	TRBJ2-7	ASKLTGFGAPLEQY
TRBV20-1	14	TRBJ2-3	SARETGRARGDTQY
TRBV20-1	13	TRBJ2-7	SVQTPSGTLLGQY
TRBV5-1	13	TRBJ2-5	ASSLDSSGPREQY
TRBV30	12	TRBJ1-1	AWSNGQSNTEAS
TRBV4-1	14	TRBJ2-5	ASSQGPRTDQETQY
TRBV29-1	11	TRBJ1-4	SARWQGNEKLF
TRBV5-5	10	TRBJ2-7	ASTPGVYEQY
TRBV6-4	14	TRBJ1-4	ASSPSVQIQVEKLF
TRBV4-3	13	-	ASSLRQGKGYEQY
TRBV4-3	14	TRBJ2-6	ASSPRGSSGANVLT
TRBV7-2	12	TRBJ1-2	ASSRDQGSYGYT
TRBV2	11	-	ASKDRAGNEQF
TRBV20-1	15	TRBJ2-7	SARRGGQGVPYNEQY
TRBV12-3/TRBV12-4	13	TRBJ2-3	ASSFGRASTDTQY
TRBV12-5	13	TRBJ2-1	ASGLGTTDYNEQF
TRBV12-3/TRBV12-4	9	TRBJ2-5	ASSLMETQY
TRBV27	15	TRBJ1-6	ASSFFPGQPSDSPLH
TRBV7-2	17	TRBJ2-7	ASSLLGLAGVGSYNEQY
TRBV24-1	12	TRBJ2-4	ATSDNISPRIQY
TRBV20-1	11	TRBJ2-1	SASKARRDEQF
TRBV28	12	TRBJ2-7	ASSGAGSRYEQY
TRBV27	10	TRBJ1-2	ASRWGYSGYT
TRBV18	13	TRBJ2-7	ASSPLVGSTYEQY
TRBV6-1	10	TRBJ1-1	ASSEYANAAF
TRBV20-1	12	TRBJ2-1	SARGDGFQDEQF
TRBV28	11	TRBJ2-3	ASSLVPRRGQY
TRBV6-2/TRBV6-3	12	TRBJ2-3	ASREAGGRDTQY
TRBV7-9	14	TRBJ2-3	ASSPRLAGQRDTQY
TRBV29-1	10	TRBJ2-5	SVTSGRETQY